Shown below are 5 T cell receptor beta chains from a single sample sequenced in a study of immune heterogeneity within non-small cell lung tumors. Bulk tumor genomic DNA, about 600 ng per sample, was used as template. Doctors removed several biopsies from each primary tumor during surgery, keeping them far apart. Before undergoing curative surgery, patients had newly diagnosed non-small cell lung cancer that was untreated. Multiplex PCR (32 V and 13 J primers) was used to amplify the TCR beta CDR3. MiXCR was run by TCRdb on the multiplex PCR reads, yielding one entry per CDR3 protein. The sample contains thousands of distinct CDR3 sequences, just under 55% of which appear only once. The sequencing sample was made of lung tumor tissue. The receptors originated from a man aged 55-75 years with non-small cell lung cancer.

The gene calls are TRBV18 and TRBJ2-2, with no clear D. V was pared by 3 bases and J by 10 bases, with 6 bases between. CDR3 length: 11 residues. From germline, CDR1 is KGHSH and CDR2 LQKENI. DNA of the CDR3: TGTGCCAGCTCACCGGGTCCGGAGCTGTTTTTT. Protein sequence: CASSPGPELFF.

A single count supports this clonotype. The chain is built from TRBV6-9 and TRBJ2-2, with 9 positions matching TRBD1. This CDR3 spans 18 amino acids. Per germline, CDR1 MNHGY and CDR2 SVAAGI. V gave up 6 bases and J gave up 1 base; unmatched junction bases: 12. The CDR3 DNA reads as TGTGCCAGCAGCTTTCGGAGACCGGGACAGGGGAACACCGGGGAGCTGTTTTTT. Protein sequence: CASSFRRPGQGNTGELFF.

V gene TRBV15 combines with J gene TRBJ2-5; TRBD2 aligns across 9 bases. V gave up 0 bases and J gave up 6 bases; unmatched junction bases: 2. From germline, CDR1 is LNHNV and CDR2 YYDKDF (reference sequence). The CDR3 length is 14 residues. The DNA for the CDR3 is TGTGCCACCAGCAGAGAAGCGGGGGGACAGACCCAGTACTTC. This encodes CATSREAGGQTQYF.

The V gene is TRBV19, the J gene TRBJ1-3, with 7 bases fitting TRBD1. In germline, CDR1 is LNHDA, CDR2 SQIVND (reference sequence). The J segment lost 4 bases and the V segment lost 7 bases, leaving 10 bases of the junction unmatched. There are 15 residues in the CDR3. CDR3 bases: TGTGCCAGTAATTCCCAGGGACAGCCGGGAAACACCATATATTTT. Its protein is CASNSQGQPGNTIYF. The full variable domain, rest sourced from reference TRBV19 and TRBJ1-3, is DGGITQSPKYLFRKEGQNVTLSCEQNLNHDAMYWYRQDPGQGLRLIYYSQIVNDFQKGDIAEGYSVSREKKESFPLTVTSAQKNPTAFYLCASNSQGQPGNTIYFGEGSWLTVV.

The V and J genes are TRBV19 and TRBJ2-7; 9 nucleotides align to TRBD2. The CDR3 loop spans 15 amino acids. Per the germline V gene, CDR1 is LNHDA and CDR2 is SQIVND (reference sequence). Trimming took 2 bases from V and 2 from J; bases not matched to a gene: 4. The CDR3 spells CASSIISGGTYEQYF. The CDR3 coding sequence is TGTGCCAGTAGTATAATCAGCGGGGGGACCTACGAGCAGTACTTC.